These 7 T cell receptor beta chains originate from one sample sequenced in a study of shared clonotypes between healthy human individuals. Measured with immunoSEQ multiplex PCR; TCRdb has only the in-frame clones, and not every one. The sample contains about 92,000 clones, about half of which appear only once. The sequenced sample consisted of PBMCs. All receptors derive from a woman between 35 and 50 years old in good health. Some clones in this sample may be carry-over from other donors' samples.

The genes are TRBV29-1 and TRBJ2-7; 9 bases map to TRBD2. J was trimmed by 2 bases and V by 5 bases; bases with no gene match: 13. The germline V gene has CDR1 SQVTM and CDR2 ANQGSEA. The CDR3 has 16 amino acids. The CDR3 loop is CSVSAPVAGEPYEQYF. CDR3 sequence (DNA): TGCAGCGTTAGTGCCCCCGTAGCGGGAGAACCCTACGAGCAGTACTTC.

This clone was observed a few times. V usage is TRBV7-2 and J usage is TRBJ2-1; tentatively, D is TRBD2 (5 bases). V shed 5 bases and J shed 10 bases, with 12 bases lying between them. Germline CDR1 SGHTA, CDR2 FQGNSA. This CDR3 comprises 12 residues. The DNA for the CDR3 is TGTGCCAGCAGCCCAACTGGGAGCGAGCAGTTCTTC. It encodes CASSPTGSEQFF.

The sample holds many counts of this clone. The rearrangement uses TRBV20-1 and TRBJ2-5, with a possible D match to TRBD1 (5 bases). Trimming left V 4 bases short and J 5 bases short, with 8 bases between. Germline loops: CDR1 DFQATT, CDR2 SNEGSKA (reference sequence). CDR3 size: 11 residues. CDR3 loop: CSATAGETQYF. Written as DNA, the CDR3 is TGCAGTGCTACAGCAGGGGAGACCCAGTACTTC.

This clone was observed a handful of times. V usage is TRBV2 and J usage is TRBJ1-1, with D hard to call. The CDR3 covers 14 residues. The ends were cut back, 10 bases at V and 1 base at J, with 16 bases in the middle. CDR1 and CDR2 (germline): SNHLY, FYNNEI. The CDR3 loop is CAIPRETENTEAFF. As DNA, the CDR3 is TGTGCCATCCCCCGGGAGACTGAGAACACTGAAGCTTTCTTT.

In its sample, this clone was seen a few times. This sequence joins TRBV7-9 and TRBJ2-5; D unresolved. The V and J ends lost 9 bases and 5 bases respectively, with 10 bases between them. Germline CDR1 SEHNR, CDR2 FQNEAQ (reference sequence). CDR3 length: 11 amino acids. The CDR3 here is CASQARETQYF. CDR3 nucleotide sequence: TGTGCCAGTCAAGCTCGGGAGACCCAGTACTTC. The full variable domain, in which reference TRBV7-9 and TRBJ2-5 provide the parts outside the CDR3, is DTGVSQNPRHKITKRGQNVTFRCDPISEHNRLYWYRQTLGQGPEFLTYFQNEAQLEKSRLLSDRFSAERPKGSFSTLEIQRTEQGDSAMYLCASQARETQYFGPGTRLLVL.

This clone was seen many times. This rearrangement joins TRBV7-9 to TRBJ2-5, with D possibly TRBD1 on 6 matching bases. Germline V gene data show CDR1 as SEHNR and CDR2 as FQNEAQ (reference sequence). The CDR3 loop spans 15 amino acids. Trimming stripped 5 bases from V and 7 bases from J, with 20 bases between. The CDR3 reads CASSAGGQYVVTQYF. The DNA of the CDR3 is TGTGCCAGCAGCGCAGGAGGACAGTATGTGGTGACCCAGTACTTC.

This clone was counted many times. Germline is not matched at one junction end, which may reflect a read error. The gene calls are TRBV6-1 and TRBJ2-6; D is uncertain. CDR3 length: 16 residues. The germline V gene has CDR1 MNHNS and CDR2 SASEGT. The CDR3 region has the DNA TGTGCCAGCAGTGAAGCGTATTACTCTAGGGCCAACGTCCTGACTTTC. This sequence encodes CASSEAYYSRANVLTF.